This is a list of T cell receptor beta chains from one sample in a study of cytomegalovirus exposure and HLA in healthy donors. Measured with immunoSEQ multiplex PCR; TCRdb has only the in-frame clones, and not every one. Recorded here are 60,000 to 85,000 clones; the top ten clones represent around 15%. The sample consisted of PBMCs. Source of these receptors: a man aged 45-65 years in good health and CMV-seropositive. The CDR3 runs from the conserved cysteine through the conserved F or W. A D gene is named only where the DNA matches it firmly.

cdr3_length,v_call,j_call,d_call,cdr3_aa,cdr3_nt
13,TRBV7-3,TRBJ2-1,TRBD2,CASSHSGGAEQFF,TGTGCCAGCAGCCACAGCGGGGGGGCCGAGCAGTTCTTC
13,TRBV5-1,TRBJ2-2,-,CASYRVKAGELFF,TGCGCCAGCTACAGGGTTAAAGCCGGGGAGCTGTTTTTT
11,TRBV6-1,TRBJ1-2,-,CASLLNYGYTF,TGTGCCAGCCTTTTAAACTATGGCTACACCTTC
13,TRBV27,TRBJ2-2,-,CASSPRDTGELFF,TGTGCCAGCAGTCCCCGGGACACCGGGGAGCTGTTTTTT
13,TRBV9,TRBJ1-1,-,CASSVGPNTEAFF,TGTGCCAGCAGCGTGGGGCCAAACACTGAAGCTTTCTTT
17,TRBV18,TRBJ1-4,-,CASSPRRDQTTNEKLFF,TGTGCCAGCTCACCACGGCGGGACCAAACAACTAATGAAAAACTGTTTTTT
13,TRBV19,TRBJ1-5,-,CASRDTVNQPQHF,TGTGCCAGTAGGGACACAGTCAATCAGCCCCAGCATTTT
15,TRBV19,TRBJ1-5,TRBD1,CASSIQGRSNQPQHF,TGTGCCAGTAGCATACAGGGGCGAAGCAATCAGCCCCAGCATTTT
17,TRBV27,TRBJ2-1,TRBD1,CASSKLDGTGPYNEQFF,TGTGCCAGCAGTAAGCTTGACGGGACAGGGCCCTACAATGAGCAGTTCTTC
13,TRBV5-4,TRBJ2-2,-,CASSLQNTGELFF,TGTGCCAGCAGCTTGCAGAACACCGGGGAGCTGTTTTTT
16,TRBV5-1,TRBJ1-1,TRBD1,CASSSALLRDSTEAFF,TGCGCCAGCAGCTCGGCCCTTCTTCGGGACAGCACTGAAGCTTTCTTT
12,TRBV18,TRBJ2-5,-,CASSTAGETQYF,TGTGCCAGCTCGACAGCAGGGGAGACCCAGTACTTC
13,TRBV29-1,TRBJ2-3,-,CSVATTSRDTQYF,TGCAGCGTCGCGACCACTAGCAGGGATACGCAGTATTTT
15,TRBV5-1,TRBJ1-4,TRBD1,CASRRTGGLREKLFF,TGCGCCAGCAGGCGGACAGGGGGACTTCGGGAAAAACTGTTTTTT
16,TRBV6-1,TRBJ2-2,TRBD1,CASSGTGERVTGELFF,TGTGCCAGCAGTGGTACAGGGGAGCGCGTCACCGGGGAGCTGTTTTTT
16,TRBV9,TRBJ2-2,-,CASSVGGAANTGELFF,TGTGCCAGCAGCGTAGGTGGGGCTGCGAACACCGGGGAGCTGTTTTTT
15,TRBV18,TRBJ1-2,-,CASSLLVDSNYGYTF,TGTGCCAGCTCACTCCTCGTAGACAGTAACTATGGCTACACCTTC
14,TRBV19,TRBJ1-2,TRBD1,CASSIPGQGPGYTF,TGTGCCAGTAGTATTCCGGGACAGGGCCCTGGCTACACCTTC
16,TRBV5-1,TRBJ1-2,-,CASVPISGPPVYGYTF,TGCGCCAGCGTCCCCATAAGCGGGCCCCCCGTCTATGGCTACACCTTC
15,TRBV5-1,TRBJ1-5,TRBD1,CASSLGTGGPQPQHF,TGCGCCAGCAGCTTGGGGACAGGGGGTCCCCAGCCCCAGCATTTT
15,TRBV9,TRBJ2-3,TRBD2,CASSVGVGGAVTQYF,TGTGCCAGCAGCGTAGGGGTCGGGGGGGCCGTTACGCAGTATTTT
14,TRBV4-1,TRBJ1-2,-,CASSPGQIIYGYTF,TGCGCCAGCAGCCCAGGGCAGATAATCTATGGCTACACCTTC
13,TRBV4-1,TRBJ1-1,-,CASSLTLNTEAFF,TGCGCCAGCAGCTTGACTTTGAACACTGAAGCTTTCTTT
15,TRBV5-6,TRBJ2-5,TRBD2,CASGRTSGGEETQYF,TGTGCCAGCGGCCGTACTAGCGGGGGGGAAGAGACCCAGTACTTC
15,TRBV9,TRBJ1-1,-,CASSHQQGTNTEAFF,TGTGCCAGCAGCCACCAGCAGGGGACGAACACTGAAGCTTTCTTT
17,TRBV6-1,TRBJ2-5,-,CASSEDKRLAEEETQYF,TGTGCCAGCAGTGAAGACAAACGTTTGGCGGAGGAAGAGACCCAGTACTTC
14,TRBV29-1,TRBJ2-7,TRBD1,CSVVPTGASYEQYF,TGCAGCGTTGTCCCGACAGGGGCTAGCTACGAGCAGTACTTC
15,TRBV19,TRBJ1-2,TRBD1,CASSIGTGKAYGYTF,TGTGCCAGTAGTATAGGGACAGGGAAGGCCTATGGCTACACCTTC
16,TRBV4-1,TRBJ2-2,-,CASSDYGLSSTGELFF,TGCGCCAGCAGCGACTACGGACTCTCCTCCACCGGGGAGCTGTTTTTT
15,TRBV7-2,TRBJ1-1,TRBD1,CASSLTSSDREILFF,TGTGCCAGCAGCTTAACTTCATCGGACAGGGAAATTTTGTTCTTT
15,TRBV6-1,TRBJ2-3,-,CASSEASVSTDTQYF,TGTGCCAGCAGTGAAGCGTCCGTCAGCACAGATACGCAGTATTTT
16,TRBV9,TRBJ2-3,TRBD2,CASSGHSGGVTDTQYF,TGTGCCAGCAGCGGCCATAGCGGGGGCGTCACAGATACGCAGTATTTT
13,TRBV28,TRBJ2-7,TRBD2,CASSWGGPDEQYF,TGTGCCAGCAGCTGGGGAGGGCCGGACGAGCAGTACTTC
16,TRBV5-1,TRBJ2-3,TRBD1,CASSPSIGTGMDTQYF,TGCGCCAGCAGCCCCTCAATCGGGACAGGAATGGATACGCAGTATTTT
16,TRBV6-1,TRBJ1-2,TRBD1,CASSEVAGDRGHGYTF,TGTGCCAGCAGTGAAGTAGCGGGGGACAGGGGGCATGGCTACACCTTC
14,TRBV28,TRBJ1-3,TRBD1,CASSTDRVGNTIYF,TGTGCCAGCAGCACGGACAGGGTGGGGAACACCATATATTTT
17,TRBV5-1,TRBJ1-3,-,CASSFTAFQNSGNTIYF,TGCGCCAGCAGCTTCACAGCCTTTCAAAACTCTGGAAACACCATATATTTT
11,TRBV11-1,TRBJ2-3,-,CASSFQGPQYF,TGTGCCAGCAGCTTCCAGGGTCCGCAGTATTTT
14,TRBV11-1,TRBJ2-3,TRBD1,CASSRQGGTDTQYF,TGTGCCAGCAGCCGACAGGGCGGTACAGATACGCAGTATTTT
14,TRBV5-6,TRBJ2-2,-,CASSLVRGTGELFF,TGTGCCAGCAGCTTGGTTAGGGGGACCGGGGAGCTGTTTTTT
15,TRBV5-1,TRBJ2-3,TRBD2,CASSSSWGGADTQYF,TGCGCCAGCAGTTCTTCCTGGGGGGGGGCAGATACGCAGTATTTT
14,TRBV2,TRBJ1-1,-,CASSGPGQNTEAFF,TGTGCCAGCAGTGGTCCGGGACAAAACACTGAAGCTTTCTTT